One sample yielded the 10 T cell receptor beta chains listed below, sequenced in a study of follicular helper T cells after annual influenza vaccination. Libraries were prepared by immunoSEQ multiplex PCR; TCRdb keeps only in-frame clonotypes and omits some of them. This sample yields around 15,000 clones, of which 65% to 85% are seen a single time; approximately 1.3% belongs to the top ten. Time point denoted: 2014-2015 season, 7 days after vaccination. The sample consisted of CXCR5+ CD38- circulating T follicular helper cells from blood, taken 7 days after influenza vaccination. Regarding subset: circulating Tfh, non-naive CD4+CXCR5+PD-1+ (ICOS+CD38+ or ICOS-CD38-). The source of these receptors is an adult who received the influenza vaccine.

V and J are TRBV18 and TRBJ2-1; D might be TRBD2 (5 bases). V was pared by 0 bases and J by 9 bases, with 9 bases between. The CDR3 runs to 13 residues. In germline, CDR1 is KGHSH, CDR2 LQKENI. CDR3 amino acids: CASSPPSEGEQFF. The CDR3 DNA reads TGTGCCAGCTCACCACCGAGTGAGGGTGAGCAGTTCTTC.

The chain is built from TRBV7-2 and TRBJ1-4; D is unresolved. V lost 5 bases and J lost 0, with 10 bases in between. Looked up from germline, CDR1 is SGHTA and CDR2 is FQGNSA. This CDR3 is 15 amino acids long. This CDR3 is CASSREVATNEKLFF. Written as DNA, the CDR3 is TGTGCCAGCAGCCGTGAGGTTGCAACTAATGAAAAACTGTTTTTT.

This chain joins TRBV11-3 and TRBJ2-2; tentative D call: TRBD2 (5 bases). CDR1 is SGHNT and CDR2 is YENEEA in the germline V gene. The V and J ends lost 5 bases and 4 bases respectively, with 14 bases between them. This CDR3 spans 15 amino acids. CDR3 in amino acids: CASSPNSGGTGELFF. CDR3 coding DNA: TGTGCCAGCAGCCCTAATTCCGGAGGCACCGGGGAGCTGTTTTTT.

As DNA, the CDR3 is TGTGCCAGCAGCGCACAACAGGGACCAGTGGAGACCCAGTACTTC. Translation gives CASSAQQGPVETQYF. This sequence joins TRBV11-1 and TRBJ2-5; D is possibly TRBD1 (6 bases). The CDR3 contains 15 residues. Germline CDR1 SGHAT, CDR2 FQDESV (reference sequence). V shed 5 bases and J shed 5 bases, with 18 bases lying between them.

V gene TRBV4-1 combines with J gene TRBJ1-4, with 9 bases fitting TRBD1. Germline V lookup: CDR1 MGHRA, CDR2 YSYEKL. Trimming at V came to 1 base and at J to 8 bases, leaving 11 bases not matched to a gene. The CDR3 has 17 amino acids. CDR3 coding DNA: TGCGCCAGCAGCCAAGGGACCCGGGACAGGGCTGTAGAAAAACTGTTTTTT. Its protein is CASSQGTRDRAVEKLFF.

The V gene is TRBV5-6, the J gene TRBJ2-1; tentatively, D is TRBD1 (6 bases). Trimming shortened V by 5 bases and J by 4 bases, and 10 bases separated the two germline ends. CDR3 length equals 13 residues. Per the germline V gene, CDR1 is SGHDT and CDR2 is YYEEEE. The CDR3 DNA reads TGTGCCAGCAGAACACAGGGATACAATGAGCAGTTCTTC. This gives the protein CASRTQGYNEQFF.

Regarding this clone: This same CDR3 is encoded by further DNA sequences in the sample. The chain couples TRBV6-5 to TRBJ1-2; D remains ambiguous. Deletions cut 5 bases from V and 4 bases from J, with 8 bases between. Germline V CDR1 and CDR2: MNHEY, SVGAGI. CDR3 size: 12 residues. In DNA form, the CDR3 reads TGTGCCAGCAGTCCGGGATCCTATGGCTACACCTTC. Protein product: CASSPGSYGYTF.

The chain joins TRBV5-1 to TRBJ2-1; D may be TRBD2 (6 bases). Trimming stripped 3 bases from V and 8 bases from J, with 12 bases between. Germline CDR1 SGHRS, CDR2 YFSETQ. There are 13 residues in the CDR3. CDR3 DNA sequence: TGCGCCAGCAGCTCAAGGGGAGGCGATGAGCAGTTCTTC. This encodes CASSSRGGDEQFF.

This clone was seen more than once but under ten times. The V and J genes are TRBV5-1 and TRBJ2-6; a weak D match, TRBD2 (7 bases). Germline loops: CDR1 SGHRS, CDR2 YFSETQ. Trimming took 4 bases from V and 4 from J, leaving 15 bases between them. CDR3 length: 16 residues. CDR3: CASSLGGAYGANVLTF. The CDR3 bases are TGCGCCAGCAGCCTTGGGGGGGCGTACGGGGCCAACGTCCTGACTTTC.

The J gene is TRBJ1-2, the V gene TRBV30, with 8 bases identical to TRBD1. With V trimmed by 3 bases and J by 2 bases, 8 bases remained unmatched. Germline values: CDR1 GTSNPN, CDR2 SVGIG (reference sequence). This CDR3 has 15 amino acids. The chain's CDR3 is CAWSALGQGNYGYTF. DNA of the CDR3: TGTGCCTGGAGCGCCCTCGGACAGGGAAACTATGGCTACACCTTC.